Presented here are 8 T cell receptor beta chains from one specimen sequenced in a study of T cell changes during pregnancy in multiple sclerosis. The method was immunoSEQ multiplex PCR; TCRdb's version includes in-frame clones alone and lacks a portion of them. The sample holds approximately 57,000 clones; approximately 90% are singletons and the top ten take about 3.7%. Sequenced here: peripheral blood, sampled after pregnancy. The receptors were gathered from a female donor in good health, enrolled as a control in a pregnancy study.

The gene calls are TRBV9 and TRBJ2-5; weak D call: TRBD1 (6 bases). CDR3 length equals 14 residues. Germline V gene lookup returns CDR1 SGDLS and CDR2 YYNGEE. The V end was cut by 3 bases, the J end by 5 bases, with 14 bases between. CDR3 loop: CASSAGTMGETQYF. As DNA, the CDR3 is TGTGCCAGCAGCGCTGGGACAATGGGGGAGACCCAGTACTTC.

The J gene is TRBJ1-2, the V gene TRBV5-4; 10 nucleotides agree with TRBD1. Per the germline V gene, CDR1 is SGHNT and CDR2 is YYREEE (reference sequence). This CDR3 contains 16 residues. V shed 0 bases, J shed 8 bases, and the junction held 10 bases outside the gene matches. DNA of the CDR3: TGTGCCAGCAGCTTGGCCCTCCGAGGACAGGGGGGCGGCTACACCTTC. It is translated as CASSLALRGQGGGYTF.

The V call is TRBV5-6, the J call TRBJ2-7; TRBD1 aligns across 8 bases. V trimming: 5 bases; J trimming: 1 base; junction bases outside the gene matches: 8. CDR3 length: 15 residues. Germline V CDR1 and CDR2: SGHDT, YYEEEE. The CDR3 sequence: CASSLLRDRSYEQYF. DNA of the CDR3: TGTGCCAGCAGTTTGCTCCGGGACAGGTCCTACGAGCAGTACTTC. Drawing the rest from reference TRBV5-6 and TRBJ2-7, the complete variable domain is DAGVTQSPTHLIKTRGQQVTLRCSPKSGHDTVSWYQQALGQGPQFIFQYYEEEERQRGNFPDRFSGHQFPNYSSELNVNALLLGDSALYLCASSLLRDRSYEQYFGPGTRLTVT.

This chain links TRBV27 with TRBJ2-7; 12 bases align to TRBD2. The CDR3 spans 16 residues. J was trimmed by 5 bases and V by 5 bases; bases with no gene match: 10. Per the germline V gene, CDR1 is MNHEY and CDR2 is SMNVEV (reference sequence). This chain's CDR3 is CASSTGRLAGGNEQYF. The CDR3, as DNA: TGTGCCAGCAGTACCGGGCGGCTAGCGGGAGGGAACGAGCAGTACTTC.

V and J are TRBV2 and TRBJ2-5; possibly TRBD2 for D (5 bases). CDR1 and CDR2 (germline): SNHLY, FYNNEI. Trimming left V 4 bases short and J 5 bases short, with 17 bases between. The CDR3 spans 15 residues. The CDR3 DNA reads TGTGCCAGCAGTGGAGGGTCGGGTTCGGGGGAGACCCAGTACTTC. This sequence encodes CASSGGSGSGETQYF.

Written as DNA, the CDR3 is TGTGCCAGCAGCGGGACAGGGGCCGGCAATCAGCCCCAGCATTTT. This gives the protein CASSGTGAGNQPQHF. The genes are TRBV2 and TRBJ1-5; TRBD1 matches at 10 bases. The germline gives CDR1 SNHLY, CDR2 FYNNEI. Trimming removed 6 bases from V and 2 bases from J; junction bases left unmatched: 4. The length of the CDR3 is 15 residues.

The CDR3 loop is CASSKVKVDRGTETQYF. CDR3 nucleotides: TGTGCCAGCAGCAAAGTCAAAGTGGACAGGGGAACAGAGACCCAGTACTTC. The V gene is TRBV21-1, the J gene TRBJ2-5; TRBD1 was called by the table and not checked on the DNA. TRBV21-1 is a listed pseudogene. The CDR3 is 17 amino acids.

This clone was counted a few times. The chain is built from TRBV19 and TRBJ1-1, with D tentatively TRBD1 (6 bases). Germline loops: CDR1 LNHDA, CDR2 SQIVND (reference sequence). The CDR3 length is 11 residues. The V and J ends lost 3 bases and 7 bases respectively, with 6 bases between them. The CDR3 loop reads CASSMTGEAFF. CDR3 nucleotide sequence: TGTGCCAGTAGTATGACAGGTGAAGCTTTCTTT. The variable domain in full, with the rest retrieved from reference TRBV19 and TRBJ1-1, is DGGITQSPKYLFRKEGQNVTLSCEQNLNHDAMYWYRQDPGQGLRLIYYSQIVNDFQKGDIAEGYSVSREKKESFPLTVTSAQKNPTAFYLCASSMTGEAFFGQGTRLTVV.